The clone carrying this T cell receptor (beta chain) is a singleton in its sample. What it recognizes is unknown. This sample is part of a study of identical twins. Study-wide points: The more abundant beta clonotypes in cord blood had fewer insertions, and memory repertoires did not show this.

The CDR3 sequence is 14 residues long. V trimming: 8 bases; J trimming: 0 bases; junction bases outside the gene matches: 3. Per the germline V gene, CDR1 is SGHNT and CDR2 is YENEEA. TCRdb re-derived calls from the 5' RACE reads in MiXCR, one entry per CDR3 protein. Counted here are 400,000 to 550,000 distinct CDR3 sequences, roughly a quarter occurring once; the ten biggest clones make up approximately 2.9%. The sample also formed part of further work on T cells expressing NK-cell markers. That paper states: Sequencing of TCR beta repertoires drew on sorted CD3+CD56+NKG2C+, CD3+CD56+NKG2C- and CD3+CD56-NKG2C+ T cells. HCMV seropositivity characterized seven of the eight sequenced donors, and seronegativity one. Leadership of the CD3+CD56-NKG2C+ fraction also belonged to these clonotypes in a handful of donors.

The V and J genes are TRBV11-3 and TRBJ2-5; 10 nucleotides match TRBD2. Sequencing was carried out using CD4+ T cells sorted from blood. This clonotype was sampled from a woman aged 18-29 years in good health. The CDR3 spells CASRSGGHQETQYF. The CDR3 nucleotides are TGTGCCAGCCGTAGCGGGGGGCACCAAGAGACCCAGTACTTC.